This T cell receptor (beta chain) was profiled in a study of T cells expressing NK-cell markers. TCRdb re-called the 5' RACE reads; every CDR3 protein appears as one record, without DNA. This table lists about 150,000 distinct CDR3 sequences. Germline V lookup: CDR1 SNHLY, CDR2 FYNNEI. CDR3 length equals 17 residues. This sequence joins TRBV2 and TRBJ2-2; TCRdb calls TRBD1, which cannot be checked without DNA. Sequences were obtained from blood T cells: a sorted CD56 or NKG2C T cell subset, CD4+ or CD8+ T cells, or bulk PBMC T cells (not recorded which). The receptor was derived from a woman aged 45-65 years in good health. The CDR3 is CASSPMRGQDLTGELFF.